This T cell receptor beta chain is from a study of T cells in Graves' hyperthyroidism and ophthalmopathy. Germline loops: CDR1 MNHEY, CDR2 SVGEGT. Trimming took off 0 bases at V and 4 bases at J, with 16 bases between the two ends. The CDR3 sequence is 16 residues long. Diagnosis of hyperthyroidism was new in patients aged 18 to 65, and its duration was under 2 months. This clonotype showed up just a few times. RNA transcripts provided the source from which TCR beta CDR3 regions were amplified. TCR CDR3 underwent first-round RT-PCR with the HTBI primer set. TCRdb re-analysed the multiplex PCR reads in MiXCR, keeping a single row per CDR3 protein. The sample shows about 760,000 distinct CDR3 sequences, 30% to 40% of them seen only once.

This chain connects TRBV6-2 or TRBV6-3 to TRBJ2-7; D remains ambiguous. The sequence derives from a woman in her forties with Graves' hyperthyroidism. Source material: blood. The DNA for the CDR3 is TGTGCCAGCAGTTACTCAATCAGGACCCCAGGATACGAGCAGTACTTC. This gives the protein CASSYSIRTPGYEQYF.